The 6 T cell receptor beta chains below come from one sample, sequenced in a study of T cell responses to AZD1222 COVID-19 vaccine. Profiled with immunoSEQ multiplex PCR; TCRdb holds only in-frame clones, not every one. The data hold 100,000 or so clones, with over 75% observed a single time. This specimen was peripheral blood, taken on day 0 of AZD1222 vaccination. The receptors originated from an adult in good health.

The CDR3 DNA is TGTGCCAGTAGGGAGAGGACAGGTATACATGGCTACACCTTC. It specifies CASRERTGIHGYTF. This chain joins TRBV19 and TRBJ1-2; 7 bases match TRBD1. CDR3 length equals 14 residues. Germline lookup yields CDR1 LNHDA and CDR2 SQIVND (reference sequence). The J segment lost 6 bases and the V segment lost 6 bases, leaving 10 bases of the junction unmatched.

This clone was counted a single time. The V and J genes are TRBV7-9 and TRBJ2-3; maybe TRBD1 (5 bases). Trimming stripped 3 bases from V and 1 base from J, with 11 bases between. The germline V gene has CDR1 SEHNR and CDR2 FQNEAQ (reference sequence). This CDR3 is built from 15 residues. Here the CDR3 reads CASSFRASGTDTQYF. The CDR3 bases are TGTGCCAGCAGCTTCAGGGCCTCCGGCACAGATACGCAGTATTTT.

This chain uses TRBV29-1 with TRBJ1-1, with unresolved D. The CDR3 covers 10 residues. In germline, CDR1 is SQVTM, CDR2 ANQGSEA. The V end lost 7 bases, the J end lost 8 bases, and 11 bases lay between the germline ends. The CDR3: CSAYTWEAFF. As DNA, the CDR3 is TGCAGCGCCTACACATGGGAAGCTTTCTTT.

The J gene is TRBJ1-2, the V gene TRBV6-5, with 7 bases fitting TRBD1. Looked up from germline, CDR1 is MNHEY and CDR2 is SVGAGI. Unmatched junction bases numbered 5, after V lost 4 bases and J lost 0 bases. This CDR3 contains 15 residues. The CDR3: CASSLTGTANYGYTF. CDR3 DNA sequence: TGTGCCAGCAGTTTAACAGGGACAGCTAACTATGGCTACACCTTC.

This clone was counted a single time. The chain has TRBV6-1 and TRBJ2-7; D unclear. There are 16 residues in the CDR3. V lost 0 bases to trimming and J lost 0 bases, with 12 bases between them. Germline V gene data show CDR1 as MNHNS and CDR2 as SASEGT. As DNA, the CDR3 is TGTGCCAGCAGTGAAGCCCATACCCGGTTCTCCTACGAGCAGTACTTC. Translation: CASSEAHTRFSYEQYF.

This clone was seen just once. J is TRBJ2-7 and V is TRBV12-3 or TRBV12-4; a weak D match, TRBD1 (5 bases). Trimming removed 5 bases at V and 2 bases at J, with 10 bases between. The CDR3 is 13 residues long. In DNA form, the CDR3 reads TGTGCCAGCAGTGGTGACAGAACCTACGAGCAGTACTTC. This sequence encodes CASSGDRTYEQYF.